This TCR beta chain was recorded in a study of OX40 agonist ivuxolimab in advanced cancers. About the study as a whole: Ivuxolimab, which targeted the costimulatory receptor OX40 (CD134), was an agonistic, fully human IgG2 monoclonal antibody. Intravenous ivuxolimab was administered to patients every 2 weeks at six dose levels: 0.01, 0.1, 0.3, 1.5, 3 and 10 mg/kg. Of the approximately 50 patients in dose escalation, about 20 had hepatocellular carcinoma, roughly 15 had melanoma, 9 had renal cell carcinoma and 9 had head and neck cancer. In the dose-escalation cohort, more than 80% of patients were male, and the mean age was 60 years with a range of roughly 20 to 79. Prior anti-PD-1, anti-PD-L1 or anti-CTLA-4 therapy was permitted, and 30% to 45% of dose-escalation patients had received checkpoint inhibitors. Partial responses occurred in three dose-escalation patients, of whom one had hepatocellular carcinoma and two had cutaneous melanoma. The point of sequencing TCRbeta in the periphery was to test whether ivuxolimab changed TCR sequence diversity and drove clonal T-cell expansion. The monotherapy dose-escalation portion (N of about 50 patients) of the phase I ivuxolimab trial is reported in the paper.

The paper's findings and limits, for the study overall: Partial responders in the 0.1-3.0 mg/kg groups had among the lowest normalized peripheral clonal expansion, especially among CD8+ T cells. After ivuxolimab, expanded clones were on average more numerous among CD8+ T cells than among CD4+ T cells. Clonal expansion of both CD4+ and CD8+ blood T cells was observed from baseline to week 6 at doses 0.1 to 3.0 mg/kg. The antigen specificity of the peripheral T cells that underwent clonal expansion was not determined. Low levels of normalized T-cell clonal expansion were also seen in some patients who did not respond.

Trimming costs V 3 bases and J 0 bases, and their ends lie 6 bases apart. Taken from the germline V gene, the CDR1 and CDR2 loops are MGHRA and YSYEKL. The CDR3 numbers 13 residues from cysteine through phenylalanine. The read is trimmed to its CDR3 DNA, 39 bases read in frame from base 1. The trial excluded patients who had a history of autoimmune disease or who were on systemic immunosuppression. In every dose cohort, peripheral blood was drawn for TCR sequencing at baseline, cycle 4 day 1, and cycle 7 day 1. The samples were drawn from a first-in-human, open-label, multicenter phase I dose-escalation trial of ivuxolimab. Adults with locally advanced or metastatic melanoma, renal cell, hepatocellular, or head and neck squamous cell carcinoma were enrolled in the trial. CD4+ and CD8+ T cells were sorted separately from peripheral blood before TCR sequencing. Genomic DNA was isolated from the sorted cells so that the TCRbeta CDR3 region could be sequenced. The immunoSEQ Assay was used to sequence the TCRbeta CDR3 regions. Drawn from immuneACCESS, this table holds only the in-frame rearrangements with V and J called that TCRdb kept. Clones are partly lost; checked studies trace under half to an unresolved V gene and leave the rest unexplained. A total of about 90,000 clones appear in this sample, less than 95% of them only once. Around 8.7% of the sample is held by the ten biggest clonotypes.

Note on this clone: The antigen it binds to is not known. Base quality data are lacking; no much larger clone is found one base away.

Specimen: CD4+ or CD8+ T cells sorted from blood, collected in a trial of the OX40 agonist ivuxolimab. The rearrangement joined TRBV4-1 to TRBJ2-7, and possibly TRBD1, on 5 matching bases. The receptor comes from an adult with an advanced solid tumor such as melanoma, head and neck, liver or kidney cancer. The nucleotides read TGCGCCAGCAGCCACAGGGACTCCTACGAGCAGTACTTC. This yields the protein CASSHRDSYEQYF.